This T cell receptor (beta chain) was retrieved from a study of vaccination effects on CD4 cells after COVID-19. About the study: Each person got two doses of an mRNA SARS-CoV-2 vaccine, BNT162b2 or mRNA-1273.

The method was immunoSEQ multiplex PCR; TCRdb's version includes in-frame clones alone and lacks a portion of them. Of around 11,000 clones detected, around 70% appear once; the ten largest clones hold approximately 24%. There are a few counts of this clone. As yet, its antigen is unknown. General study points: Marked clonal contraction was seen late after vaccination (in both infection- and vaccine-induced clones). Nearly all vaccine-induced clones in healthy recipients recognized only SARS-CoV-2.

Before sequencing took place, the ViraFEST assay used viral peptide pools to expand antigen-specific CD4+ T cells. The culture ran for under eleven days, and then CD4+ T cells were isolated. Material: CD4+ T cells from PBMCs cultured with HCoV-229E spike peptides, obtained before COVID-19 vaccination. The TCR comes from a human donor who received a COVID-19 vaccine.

CDR3 DNA sequence: TGTGCCATCATGGCGATGGGGGGGGGAAGGAGCTCCTACAATGAGCAGTTCTTC. It yields the protein CAIMAMGGGRSSYNEQFF. This sequence joins TRBV10-3 and TRBJ2-1; 7 nucleotides align to TRBD2. Germline assignment: CDR1 ENHRY and CDR2 SYGVKD. After removal of 7 bases from V and 0 bases from J, the junction contained 15 bases not matched to a gene. The CDR3 sequence is 18 residues long.